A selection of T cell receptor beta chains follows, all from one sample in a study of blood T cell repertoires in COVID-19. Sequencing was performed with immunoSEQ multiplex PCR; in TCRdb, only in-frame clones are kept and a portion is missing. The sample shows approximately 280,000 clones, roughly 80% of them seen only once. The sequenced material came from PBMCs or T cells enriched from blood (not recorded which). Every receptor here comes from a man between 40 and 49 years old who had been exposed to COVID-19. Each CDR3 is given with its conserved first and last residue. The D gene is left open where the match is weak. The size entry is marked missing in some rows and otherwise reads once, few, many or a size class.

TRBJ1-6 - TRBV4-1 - CASSPNQALNPPLHF TGCGCCAGCAGCCCCAACCAGGCCCTAAATCCACCCCTCCACTTT
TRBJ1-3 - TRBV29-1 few CSVREGNTIYF TGCAGCGTACGGGAGGGAAACACCATATATTTT
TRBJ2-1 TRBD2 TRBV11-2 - CASSFLPRLAGGNEQFF TGTGCCAGCAGTTTCCTTCCCAGACTAGCGGGAGGAAATGAGCAGTTCTTC
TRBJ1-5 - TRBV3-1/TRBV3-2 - CASSQGGSSNQPQHF TGTGCCAGCAGCCAAGGGGGCTCGAGCAATCAGCCCCAGCATTTT
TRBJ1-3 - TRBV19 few CASNAAGGNTIYF TGTGCCAGTAATGCAGCAGGTGGAAACACCATATATTTT
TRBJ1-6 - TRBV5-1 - CASPPAGLGNSPLHF TGCGCCAGCCCCCCGGCGGGGTTGGGTAATTCACCCCTCCACTTT
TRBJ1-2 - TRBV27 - CASGEGGTAYHGYTF TGTGCCAGCGGGGAGGGGGGTACCGCCTATCATGGCTACACCTTC
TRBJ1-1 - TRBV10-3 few CAISEQGGAFF TGTGCCATCAGTGAGCAGGGTGGAGCTTTCTTT
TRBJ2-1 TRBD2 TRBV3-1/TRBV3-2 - CASNPWGTSGSYNEQFF TGTGCCAGCAACCCCTGGGGGACTAGCGGGAGTTACAATGAGCAGTTCTTC
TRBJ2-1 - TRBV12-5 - CASGGGTGYNEQFF TGTGCTAGTGGCGGGGGTACAGGTTACAATGAGCAGTTCTTC
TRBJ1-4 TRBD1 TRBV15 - CATSRTGVGEKLFF TGTGCCACCAGCAGAACAGGGGTTGGGGAAAAACTGTTTTTT
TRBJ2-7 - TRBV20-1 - CSASVDTNSYEQYF TGCAGTGCTAGTGTGGACACGAACTCCTACGAGCAGTACTTC
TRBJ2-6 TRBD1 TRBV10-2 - CASSEQGVSGANVLTF TGCGCCAGCAGTGAGCAGGGGGTCTCTGGGGCCAACGTCCTGACTTTC
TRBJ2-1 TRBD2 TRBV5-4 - CASSLDGRARNEQFF TGTGCCAGCAGCTTGGACGGGAGGGCCAGGAATGAGCAGTTCTTC
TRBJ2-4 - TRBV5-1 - CASSTADYLAKNIQYF TGCGCCAGCAGCACCGCAGACTACTTAGCCAAAAACATTCAGTACTTC
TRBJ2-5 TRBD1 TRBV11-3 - CASSRPRTGPRETQYF TGTGCCAGCAGCCGACCTCGGACAGGACCTAGAGAGACCCAGTACTTC
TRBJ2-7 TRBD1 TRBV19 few CASSWTGGYEQYF TGTGCCAGTAGTTGGACAGGAGGCTACGAGCAGTACTTC
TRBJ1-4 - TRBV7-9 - CASSLGGDSKLFF TGTGCCAGCAGCTTAGGCGGGGATTCAAAACTGTTTTTT
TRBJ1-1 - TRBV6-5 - CASPNPPGEAFF TGTGCCAGTCCCAACCCTCCCGGTGAAGCTTTCTTT
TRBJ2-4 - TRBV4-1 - CASSQVLQAGAKNIQYF TGCGCCAGCAGCCAAGTCCTTCAGGCGGGAGCCAAAAACATTCAGTACTTC
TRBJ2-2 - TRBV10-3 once CAISTSDTGELFF TGTGCCATCAGCACTAGTGACACCGGGGAGCTGTTTTTT
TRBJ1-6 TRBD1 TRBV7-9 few CASRRTGGNSPLHF TGTGCCAGCAGGCGGACAGGGGGTAATTCACCCCTCCACTTT
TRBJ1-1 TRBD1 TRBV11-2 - CASREQGWAEAFF TGTGCCAGCAGAGAACAGGGGTGGGCTGAAGCTTTCTTT
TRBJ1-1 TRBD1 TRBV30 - CAWDRDNTEAFF TGTGCCTGGGACAGGGATAACACTGAAGCTTTCTTT
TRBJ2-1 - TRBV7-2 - CASSLVTGARNEQFF TGTGCCAGCAGCTTAGTTACGGGTGCAAGGAATGAGCAGTTCTTC
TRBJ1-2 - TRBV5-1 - CASSLDQGPYGYTF TGCGCCAGCAGCTTGGATCAGGGGCCCTATGGCTACACCTTC
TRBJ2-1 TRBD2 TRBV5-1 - CASSKASGTVSNEQFF TGCGCCAGCAGCAAAGCTAGCGGGACGGTCTCCAATGAGCAGTTCTTC
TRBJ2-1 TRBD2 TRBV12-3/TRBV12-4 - CASSFKLGGEQFF TGTGCCAGCAGTTTTAAGCTGGGGGGGGAGCAGTTCTTC
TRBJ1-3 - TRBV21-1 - CAILKRQRRGNTIYF TGTGCCATCCTTAAGAGACAGAGACGTGGAAACACCATATATTTT
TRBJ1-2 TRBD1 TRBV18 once CASSPLGTGGGYTF TGTGCCAGCTCACCACTGGGGACAGGGGGCGGCTACACCTTC
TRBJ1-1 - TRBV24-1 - CATSDPGDIKAFF TGTGCCACCAGTGATCCAGGGGACATAAAAGCTTTCTTT
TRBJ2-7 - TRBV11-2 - CASSLWSGNPYEQYF TGTGCCAGCAGCTTATGGTCGGGAAACCCTTACGAGCAGTACTTC